This is a list of T cell receptor beta chains from one sample in a study of blood T cell repertoires in COVID-19. Clones were sequenced by immunoSEQ multiplex PCR, and TCRdb holds only the in-frame ones, with some missing. The table has about 200,000 clones, over 75% seen once; the top ten hold 5.5% to 7%. The material sequenced was peripheral blood. The receptors were sampled from a man older than 75 with acute or convalescent COVID-19. CDR3s include the opening cysteine and the closing phenylalanine or tryptophan. The D gene is left open where the match is weak. Size tells how often a clone was seen (once, few, many) or the class of an expanded clone, and some rows leave it out.

DNA: TGTGCCAGCAGTTTGGCAGGGGAAGGTTCAGATACGCAGTATTTT
CDR3: CASSLAGEGSDTQYF
D: NA
V: TRBV28
size: NA
J: TRBJ2-3

DNA: TGTGCCAGCAGTTCACCGGACAGGGGCAGCGGCTACACCTTC
CDR3: CASSSPDRGSGYTF
D: TRBD1
V: TRBV6-5
size: NA
J: TRBJ1-2

DNA: TGTGCCAGCAGCCAAGGGACTTACAACATTCAGTACTTC
CDR3: CASSQGTYNIQYF
D: NA
V: TRBV3-1/TRBV3-2
size: NA
J: TRBJ2-4

DNA: TGTGCCAGCAGCCCCAGGGACAGGGGGAACCCAGATACGCAGTATTTT
CDR3: CASSPRDRGNPDTQYF
D: TRBD1
V: TRBV7-9
size: NA
J: TRBJ2-3

DNA: TGTGCCAGTAGTGACAGGGGCGGCAATCAGCCCCAGCATTTT
CDR3: CASSDRGGNQPQHF
D: TRBD1
V: TRBV19
size: NA
J: TRBJ1-5

DNA: TGTGCCAGCAGCCCCGGTGTGGGGGGGACTAATGAAAAACTGTTTTTT
CDR3: CASSPGVGGTNEKLFF
D: NA
V: TRBV7-2
size: NA
J: TRBJ1-4

DNA: TGCGCCAGCAGAGGAGCGGGAGGCGGCACAGATACGCAGTATTTT
CDR3: CASRGAGGGTDTQYF
D: TRBD2
V: TRBV5-1
size: NA
J: TRBJ2-3

DNA: TGTGCCAGCAGCCCCGGGACTAGCGGGACGGATACGCAGTATTTT
CDR3: CASSPGTSGTDTQYF
D: TRBD2
V: TRBV9
size: few
J: TRBJ2-3

DNA: TGTGCCAGCAGGGCGGGAGCACCAGGGACTGAAGCTTTCTTT
CDR3: CASRAGAPGTEAFF
D: NA
V: TRBV6-5
size: NA
J: TRBJ1-1

DNA: TGTGCCACCAGTGACTACCTAGGAGAGACCCAGTACTTC
CDR3: CATSDYLGETQYF
D: NA
V: TRBV24-1
size: NA
J: TRBJ2-5

DNA: TGCAGTGCTAGTACTGGCAATCAGCCCCAGCATTTT
CDR3: CSASTGNQPQHF
D: NA
V: TRBV20-1
size: NA
J: TRBJ1-5

DNA: TGTGCCAGCAGCAAAGGTAGTATCTGGTTCGGGCAGTTCTTC
CDR3: CASSKGSIWFGQFF
D: NA
V: TRBV21-1
size: few
J: TRBJ2-1

DNA: TGCGCCAGCAGTGAGTCACAGGGATACGGGGAGCTGTTTTTT
CDR3: CASSESQGYGELFF
D: NA
V: TRBV10-2
size: NA
J: TRBJ2-2

DNA: TGCGCCAGCAGCGCGACTAGCGGACCGTACAATGAGCAGTTCTTC
CDR3: CASSATSGPYNEQFF
D: TRBD2
V: TRBV5-1
size: NA
J: TRBJ2-1

DNA: TGTGCCAGCAGTAGACAGTTCCCTGGCGCTGAAGCTTTCTTT
CDR3: CASSRQFPGAEAFF
D: NA
V: TRBV6-5
size: NA
J: TRBJ1-1

DNA: TGTGCCAGCTCAGAAATGGGGGGACAGGAAGACACTGAAGCTTTCTTT
CDR3: CASSEMGGQEDTEAFF
D: TRBD1
V: TRBV18
size: NA
J: TRBJ1-1

DNA: TGTGCCATCAGTGTTTCCCAGTATGAAAAACTGTTTTTT
CDR3: CAISVSQYEKLFF
D: NA
V: TRBV10-3
size: NA
J: TRBJ1-4

DNA: TGTGCCACCAGCAGAGGGCTAGGGGGCAGTCAGCCCCAGCATTTT
CDR3: CATSRGLGGSQPQHF
D: TRBD1
V: TRBV15
size: NA
J: TRBJ1-5

DNA: TGTGCCAGTAGTATATCCGGACAGGGGGCGTATACTGGGGAGCTGTTTTTT
CDR3: CASSISGQGAYTGELFF
D: TRBD1
V: TRBV19
size: few
J: TRBJ2-2

DNA: TGTGCCAGCAGCAGCTTGCGGGGCTCCTACGAGCAGTACTTC
CDR3: CASSSLRGSYEQYF
D: NA
V: TRBV25-1
size: NA
J: TRBJ2-7

DNA: TGTGCCAGCAGCTTGCAGGGGAGAAATCAGCCCCAGCATTTT
CDR3: CASSLQGRNQPQHF
D: NA
V: TRBV7-2
size: NA
J: TRBJ1-5

DNA: TGTGCCAGCAGTTTTGGGATGACAGGGGGCGGCGAAAAACTGTTTTTT
CDR3: CASSFGMTGGGEKLFF
D: TRBD1
V: TRBV28
size: NA
J: TRBJ1-4

DNA: TGTGCCAGCAGCTTAGTACAGGGGGCCGGGCAGCCCCAGCATTTT
CDR3: CASSLVQGAGQPQHF
D: TRBD1
V: TRBV7-2
size: few
J: TRBJ1-5

DNA: TGTGCCAGCAGCTCCCCCGGCCAGGGGGCGAACACTGAAGCTTTCTTT
CDR3: CASSSPGQGANTEAFF
D: TRBD1
V: TRBV28
size: NA
J: TRBJ1-1

DNA: TGTGCCAGCAGCCCCCGGACAGGGTTACTCGATGAGCAGTTCTTC
CDR3: CASSPRTGLLDEQFF
D: TRBD1
V: TRBV7-9
size: NA
J: TRBJ2-1

DNA: TGTGCCAGCTATTCAGGTGCTGGCTACACCTTC
CDR3: CASYSGAGYTF
D: NA
V: TRBV28
size: NA
J: TRBJ1-2

DNA: TGTGCCAGCTCATATAGCGGGAGCACAGATACGCAGTATTTT
CDR3: CASSYSGSTDTQYF
D: TRBD2
V: TRBV18
size: few
J: TRBJ2-3

DNA: TGTGCCAGCAGTCGGACAGGGGGGGTTAGCAATCAGCCCCAGCATTTT
CDR3: CASSRTGGVSNQPQHF
D: TRBD1
V: TRBV6-2/TRBV6-3
size: few
J: TRBJ1-5

DNA: TGTGCCAGCTCACCATTTGCAGGGGGCCTGAACGAGCAGTACTTC
CDR3: CASSPFAGGLNEQYF
D: TRBD1
V: TRBV18
size: NA
J: TRBJ2-7

DNA: TGTGCCAGCAGCTCAGGACAGGGGCGTGCTAATGAAAAACTGTTTTTT
CDR3: CASSSGQGRANEKLFF
D: TRBD1
V: TRBV11-2
size: NA
J: TRBJ1-4

DNA: TGCGCCAGCAGCTTGAGTCAGGGGGGTGAAAAACTGTTTTTT
CDR3: CASSLSQGGEKLFF
D: TRBD1
V: TRBV5-1
size: NA
J: TRBJ1-4